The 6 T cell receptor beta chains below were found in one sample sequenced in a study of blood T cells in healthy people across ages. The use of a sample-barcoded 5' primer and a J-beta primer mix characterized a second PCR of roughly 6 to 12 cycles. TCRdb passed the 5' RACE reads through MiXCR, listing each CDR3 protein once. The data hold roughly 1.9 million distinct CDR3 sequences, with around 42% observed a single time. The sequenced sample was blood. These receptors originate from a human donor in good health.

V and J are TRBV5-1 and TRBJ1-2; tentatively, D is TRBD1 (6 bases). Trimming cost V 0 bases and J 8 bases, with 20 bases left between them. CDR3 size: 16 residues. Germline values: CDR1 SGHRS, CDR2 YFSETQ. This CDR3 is CASSLAGGSRGEGYTF. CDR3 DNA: TGCGCCAGCAGCTTGGCGGGGGGCAGTCGGGGTGAAGGCTACACCTTC.

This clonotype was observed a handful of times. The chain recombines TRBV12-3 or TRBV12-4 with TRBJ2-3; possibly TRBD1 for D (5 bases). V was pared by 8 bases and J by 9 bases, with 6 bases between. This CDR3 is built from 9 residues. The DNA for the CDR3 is TGTGCCAGCGGGGCCACGCAGTATTTT. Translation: CASGATQYF.

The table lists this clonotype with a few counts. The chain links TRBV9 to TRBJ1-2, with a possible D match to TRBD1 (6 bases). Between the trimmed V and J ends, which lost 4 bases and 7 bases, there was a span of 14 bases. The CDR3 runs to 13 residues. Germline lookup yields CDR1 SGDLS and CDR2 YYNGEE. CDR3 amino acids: CASSREGVGGYTF. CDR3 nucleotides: TGTGCCAGCAGCCGAGAGGGGGTCGGTGGCTACACCTTC. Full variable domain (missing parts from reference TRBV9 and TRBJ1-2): DSGVTQTPKHLITATGQRVTLRCSPRSGDLSVYWYQQSLDQGLQFLIQYYNGEERAKGNILERFSAQQFPDLHSELNLSSLELGDSALYFCASSREGVGGYTFGSGTRLTVV.

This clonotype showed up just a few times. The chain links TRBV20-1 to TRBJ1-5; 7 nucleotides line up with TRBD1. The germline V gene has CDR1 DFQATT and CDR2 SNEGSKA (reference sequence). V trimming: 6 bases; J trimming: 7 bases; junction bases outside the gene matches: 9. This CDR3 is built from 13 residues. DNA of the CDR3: TGCAGTGCGCAACAGGGGTCAGGACAGCCCCAGCATTTT. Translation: CSAQQGSGQPQHF.

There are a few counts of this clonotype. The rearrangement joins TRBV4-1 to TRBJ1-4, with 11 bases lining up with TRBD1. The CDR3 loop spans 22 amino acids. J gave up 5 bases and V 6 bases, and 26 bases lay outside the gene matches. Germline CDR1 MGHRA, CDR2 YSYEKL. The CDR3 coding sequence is TGCGCCAGCAGATTGGTACTACAATACAATCACCGGGACAGGGGGAAAAATGAAAAACTGTTTTTT. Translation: CASRLVLQYNHRDRGKNEKLFF.

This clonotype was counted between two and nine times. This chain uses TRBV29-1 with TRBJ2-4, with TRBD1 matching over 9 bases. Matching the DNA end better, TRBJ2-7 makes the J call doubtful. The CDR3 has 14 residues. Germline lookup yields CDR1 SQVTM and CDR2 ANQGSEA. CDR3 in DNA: TGCAGCGTTAAATGGTCGACAGGGGGGAACGAGCAGTACTTC. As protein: CSVKWSTGGNEQYF.